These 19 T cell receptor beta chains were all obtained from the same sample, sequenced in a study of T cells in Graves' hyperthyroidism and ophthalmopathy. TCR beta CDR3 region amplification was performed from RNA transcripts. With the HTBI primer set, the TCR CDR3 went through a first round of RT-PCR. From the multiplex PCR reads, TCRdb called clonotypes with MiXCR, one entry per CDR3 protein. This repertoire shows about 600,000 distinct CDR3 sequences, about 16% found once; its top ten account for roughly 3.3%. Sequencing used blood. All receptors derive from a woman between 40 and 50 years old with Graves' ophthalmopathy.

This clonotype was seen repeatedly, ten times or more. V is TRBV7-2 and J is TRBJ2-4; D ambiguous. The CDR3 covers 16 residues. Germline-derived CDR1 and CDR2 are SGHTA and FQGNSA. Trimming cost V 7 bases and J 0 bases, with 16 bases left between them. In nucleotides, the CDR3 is TGTGCCAGCAACCCCGCATGGGATCTAGCCAAAAACATTCAGTACTTC. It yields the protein CASNPAWDLAKNIQYF.

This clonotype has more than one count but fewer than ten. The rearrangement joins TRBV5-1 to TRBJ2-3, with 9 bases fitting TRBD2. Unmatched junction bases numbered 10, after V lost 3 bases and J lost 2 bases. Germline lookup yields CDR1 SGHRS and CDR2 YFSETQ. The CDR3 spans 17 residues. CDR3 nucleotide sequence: TGCGCCAGCAGCTGGGATCTAAGCGGGGGGCCCACAGATACGCAGTATTTT. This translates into CASSWDLSGGPTDTQYF.

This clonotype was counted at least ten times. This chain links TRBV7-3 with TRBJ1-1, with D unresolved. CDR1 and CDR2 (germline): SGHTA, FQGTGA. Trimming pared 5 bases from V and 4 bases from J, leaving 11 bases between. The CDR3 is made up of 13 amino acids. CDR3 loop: CASSPGGSTEAFF. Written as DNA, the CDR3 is TGTGCCAGCAGCCCAGGAGGTAGCACTGAAGCTTTCTTT.

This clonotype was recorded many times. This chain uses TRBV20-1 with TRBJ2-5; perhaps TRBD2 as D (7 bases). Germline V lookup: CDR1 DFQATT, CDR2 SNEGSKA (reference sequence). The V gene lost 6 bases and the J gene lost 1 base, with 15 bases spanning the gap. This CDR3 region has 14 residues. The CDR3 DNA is TGCAGTGCCCCCGTGGGGGGGGCCCAAGAGACCCAGTACTTC. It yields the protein CSAPVGGAQETQYF.

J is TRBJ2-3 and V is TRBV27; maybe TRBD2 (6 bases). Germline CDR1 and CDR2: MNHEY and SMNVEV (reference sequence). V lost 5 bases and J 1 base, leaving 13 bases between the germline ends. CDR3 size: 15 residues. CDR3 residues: CASSPNGGGTDTQYF. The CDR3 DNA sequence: TGTGCCAGCAGTCCTAATGGCGGGGGCACAGATACGCAGTATTTT.

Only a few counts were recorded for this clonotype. The CDR3 reads CAIQGTYGGYTF. The DNA of the CDR3 is TGTGCCATACAGGGTACTTATGGCGGCTACACCTTC. This chain joins TRBV28 and TRBJ1-2; weak D call: TRBD1 (6 bases). Germline-derived CDR1 and CDR2 are MDHEN and SYDVKM. The V and J ends lost 10 bases and 8 bases respectively, with 17 bases between them. The CDR3 has 12 amino acids.

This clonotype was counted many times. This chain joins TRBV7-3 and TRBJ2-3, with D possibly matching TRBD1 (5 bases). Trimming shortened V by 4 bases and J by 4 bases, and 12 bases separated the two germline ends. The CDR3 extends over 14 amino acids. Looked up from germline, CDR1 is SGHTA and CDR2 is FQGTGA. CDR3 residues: CASSSQGEADTQYF. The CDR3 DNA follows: TGTGCCAGCAGCTCTCAGGGTGAGGCAGATACGCAGTATTTT.

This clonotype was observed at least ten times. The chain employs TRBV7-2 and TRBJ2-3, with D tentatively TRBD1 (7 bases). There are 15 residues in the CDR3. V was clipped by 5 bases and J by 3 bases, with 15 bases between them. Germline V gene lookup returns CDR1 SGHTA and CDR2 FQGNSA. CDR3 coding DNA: TGTGCCAGCAGCCCCCAGGGGGGCCCGACAGATACGCAGTATTTT. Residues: CASSPQGGPTDTQYF.

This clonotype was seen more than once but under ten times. The chain's CDR3 is CASSSTANEKLFF. The DNA of the CDR3 is TGTGCCAGCAGTTCTACAGCTAATGAAAAACTGTTTTTT. The chain employs TRBV6-2 or TRBV6-3 and TRBJ1-4; D call uncertain. This CDR3 region has 13 residues. The germline gives CDR1 MNHEY, CDR2 SVGEGT. The germline V and J ends were trimmed by 4 bases and 3 bases, with 6 bases remaining between them.

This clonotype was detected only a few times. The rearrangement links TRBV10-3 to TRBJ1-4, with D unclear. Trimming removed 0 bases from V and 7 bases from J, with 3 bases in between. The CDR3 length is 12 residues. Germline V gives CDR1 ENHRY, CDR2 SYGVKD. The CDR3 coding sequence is TGTGCCATCAGTGAGTCCCGTGAAAAACTGTTTTTT. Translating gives CAISESREKLFF.

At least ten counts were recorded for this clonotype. The CDR3 sequence: CASSPGLAGDGAKNIQYF. In DNA form, the CDR3 reads TGTGCCAGCAGCCCCGGACTAGCGGGAGACGGTGCCAAAAACATTCAGTACTTC. The gene calls are TRBV3-1 and TRBJ2-4, with 13 bases lining up with TRBD2. V lost 4 bases to trimming and J lost 1 base; unmatched junction nucleotides: 7. The V gene's germline CDR1 is LGHDT and CDR2 YNNKEL (reference sequence). The CDR3 runs 18 residues.

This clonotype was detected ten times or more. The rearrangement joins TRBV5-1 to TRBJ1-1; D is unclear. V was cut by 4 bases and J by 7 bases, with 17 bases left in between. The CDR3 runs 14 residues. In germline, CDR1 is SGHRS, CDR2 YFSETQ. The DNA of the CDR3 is TGCGCCAGCAGCCATCTCGAGAATCCATATGAAGCTTTCTTT. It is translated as CASSHLENPYEAFF.

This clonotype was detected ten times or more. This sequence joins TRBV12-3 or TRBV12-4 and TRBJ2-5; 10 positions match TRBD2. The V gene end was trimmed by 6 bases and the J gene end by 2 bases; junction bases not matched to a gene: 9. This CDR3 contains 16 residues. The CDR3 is CASSLSGGALQETQYF. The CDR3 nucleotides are TGTGCCAGCAGCCTAAGCGGGGGGGCTCTTCAAGAGACCCAGTACTTC.

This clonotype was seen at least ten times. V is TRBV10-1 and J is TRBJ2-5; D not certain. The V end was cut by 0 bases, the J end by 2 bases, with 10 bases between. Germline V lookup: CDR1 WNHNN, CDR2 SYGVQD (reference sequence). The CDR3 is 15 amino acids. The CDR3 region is CASSESAAGQETQYF. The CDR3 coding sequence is TGCGCCAGCAGTGAGTCCGCGGCAGGTCAAGAGACCCAGTACTTC.

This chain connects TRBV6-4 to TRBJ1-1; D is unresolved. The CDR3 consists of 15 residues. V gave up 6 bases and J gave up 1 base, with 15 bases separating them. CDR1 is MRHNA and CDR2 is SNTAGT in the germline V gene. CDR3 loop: CASRKTRNGNTEAFF. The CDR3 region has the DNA TGTGCCAGCAGGAAGACACGGAATGGGAACACTGAAGCTTTCTTT.

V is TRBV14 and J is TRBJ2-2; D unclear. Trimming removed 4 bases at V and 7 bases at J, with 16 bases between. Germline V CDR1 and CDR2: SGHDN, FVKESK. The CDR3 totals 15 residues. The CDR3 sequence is CASSLDNVGYGELFF. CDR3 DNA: TGTGCCAGCAGCCTAGATAATGTGGGATACGGGGAGCTGTTTTTT. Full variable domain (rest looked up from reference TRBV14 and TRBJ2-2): EAGVTQFPSHSVIEKGQTVTLRCDPISGHDNLYWYRRVMGKEIKFLLHFVKESKQDESGMPNNRFLAERTGGTYSTLKVQPAELEDSGVYFCASSLDNVGYGELFFGEGSRLTVL.

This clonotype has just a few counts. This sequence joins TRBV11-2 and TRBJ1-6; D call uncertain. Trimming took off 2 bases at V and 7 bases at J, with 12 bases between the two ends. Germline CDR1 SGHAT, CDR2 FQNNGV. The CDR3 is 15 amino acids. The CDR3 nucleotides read TGTGCCAGCAGCTTACAAGGGTCATCAAATTCACCCCTCCACTTT. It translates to CASSLQGSSNSPLHF.

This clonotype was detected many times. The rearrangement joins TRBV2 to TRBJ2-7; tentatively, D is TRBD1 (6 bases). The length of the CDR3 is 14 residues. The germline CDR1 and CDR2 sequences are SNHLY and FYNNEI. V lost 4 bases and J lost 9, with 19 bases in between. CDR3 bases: TGTGCCAGCAGTGGAGCTAGCCACGTGGACAGGCAGTACTTC. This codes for CASSGASHVDRQYF.

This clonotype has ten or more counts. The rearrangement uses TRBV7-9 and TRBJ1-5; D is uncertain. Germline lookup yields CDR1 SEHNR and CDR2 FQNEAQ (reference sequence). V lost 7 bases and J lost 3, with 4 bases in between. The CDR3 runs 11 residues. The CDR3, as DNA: TGTGCCAGCAAGGTCAATCAGCCCCAGCATTTT. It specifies CASKVNQPQHF.